This note documents a single T cell receptor beta chain sequence. Its antigen is still unknown. Once extracted for a subset, genomic DNA was divided evenly among several immunoSEQ plates. Study processing details: Filtering of immunoSEQ junctional sequences could not match full-length read filtering. Profiled with immunoSEQ multiplex PCR; TCRdb holds only in-frame clones, not every one. The V and J calls and clone size were taken over from that table, and D and trimming were inferred from the DNA. This sample carries approximately 1.4 million clones, around 98% of them seen once, and the ten largest clones take around 0.45%. Healthy and HIV-negative, the adult donors had no recent acute infections or vaccinations. This record comes from a study of shared clonotypes between healthy human individuals. Points from the study as a whole: Shared clonotypes across all four donors exceeded non-shared ones in generation probability.

The receptor was derived from a man aged 25-40 years in good health. Sequencing was done on a sample of naive CD4+ T cells sorted from blood. As for subset: CD45RA+ positively selected.

CDR3: CASRKTVNYGYTF. The CDR3 bases are TGTGCCAGCAGAAAGACAGTTAACTATGGCTACACCTTC. The V gene is TRBV6-5, the J gene TRBJ1-2; TRBD1 is a possible D gene (5 bases). V was cut by 6 bases and J by 1 base, with 9 bases left in between. The germline V gene encodes CDR1 MNHEY and CDR2 SVGAGI. The CDR3 has 13 residues.